This record looks at one T cell receptor (beta chain) sequence and its context. The antigen remains unidentified. High-throughput TCR beta sequencing covered peripheral CD8+ and CD4+ T cells. Germline-derived CDR1 and CDR2 are SGHRS and YFSETQ. The CDR3 runs 15 residues. V lost 4 bases and J 1 base, leaving 15 bases between the germline ends. The data are from a study of CD8 T cells in Susac syndrome. The study, taken as a whole, reports: As acknowledged by the study, its TCR sequencing and HLA analysis included a relatively small number of individuals.

An input of about 0.45 to 1 ug of RNA was subjected to reverse transcription using random hexamers. TCR beta CDR3 was amplified by immunoSEQ covering 54 Vbeta and 13 Jbeta. In TCRdb, the immunoSEQ multiplex PCR reads were re-called with MiXCR into one record per CDR3 protein. The sample includes a few hundred thousand distinct CDR3 sequences, nearly 97% of them seen just once. The genes are TRBV5-1 and TRBJ2-7; the D gene is possibly TRBD1 (6 bases). The sequenced material came from CD4+ T cells from PBMCs. The clonotype comes from a human donor with multiple sclerosis. The CDR3 here is CASSPDPTGSYEQYF. Here the CDR3 DNA reads TGCGCCAGCAGCCCGGACCCAACAGGGTCCTACGAGCAGTACTTC.